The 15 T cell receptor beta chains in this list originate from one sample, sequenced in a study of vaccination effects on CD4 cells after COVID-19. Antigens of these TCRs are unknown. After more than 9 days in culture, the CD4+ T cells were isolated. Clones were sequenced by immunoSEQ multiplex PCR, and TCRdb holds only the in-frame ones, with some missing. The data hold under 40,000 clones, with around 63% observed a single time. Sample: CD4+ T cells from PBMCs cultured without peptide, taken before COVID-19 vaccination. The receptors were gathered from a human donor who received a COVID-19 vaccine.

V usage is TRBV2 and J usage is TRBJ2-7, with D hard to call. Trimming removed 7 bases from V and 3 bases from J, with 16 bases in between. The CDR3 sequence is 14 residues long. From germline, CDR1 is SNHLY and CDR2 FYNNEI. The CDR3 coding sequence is TGTGCCAGCATTCCTCGTACGGAGCTCTACGAGCAGTACTTC. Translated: CASIPRTELYEQYF.

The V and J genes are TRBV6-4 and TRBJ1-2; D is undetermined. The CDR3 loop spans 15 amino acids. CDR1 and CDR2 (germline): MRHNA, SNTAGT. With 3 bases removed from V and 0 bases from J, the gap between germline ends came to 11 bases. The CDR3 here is CASSDLGSPNYGYTF. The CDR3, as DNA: TGTGCCAGCAGTGATTTGGGCAGCCCTAACTATGGCTACACCTTC.

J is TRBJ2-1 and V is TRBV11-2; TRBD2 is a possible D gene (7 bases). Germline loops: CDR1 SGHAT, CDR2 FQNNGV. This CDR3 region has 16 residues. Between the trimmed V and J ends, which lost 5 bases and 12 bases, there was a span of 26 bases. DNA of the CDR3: TGTGCCAGCAGCCCAGGGAGTACAGGGAGGGGTCTCGTGCAGTTCTTC. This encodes CASSPGSTGRGLVQFF.

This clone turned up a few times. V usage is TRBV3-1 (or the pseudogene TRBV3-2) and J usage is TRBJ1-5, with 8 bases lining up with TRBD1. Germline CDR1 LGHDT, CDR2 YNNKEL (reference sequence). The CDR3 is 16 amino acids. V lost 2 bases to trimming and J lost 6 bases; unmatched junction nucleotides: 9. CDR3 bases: TGTGCCAGCAGCCAATGGAGCAGGGGGCGAAGTCAGCCCCAGCATTTT. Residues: CASSQWSRGRSQPQHF.

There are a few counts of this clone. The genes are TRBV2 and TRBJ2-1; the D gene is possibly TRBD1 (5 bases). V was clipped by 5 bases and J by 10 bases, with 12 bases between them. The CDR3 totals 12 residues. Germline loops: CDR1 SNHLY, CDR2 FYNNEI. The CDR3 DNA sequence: TGTGCCAGCAGTCCTGACAGTAACGAGCAGTTCTTC. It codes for CASSPDSNEQFF.

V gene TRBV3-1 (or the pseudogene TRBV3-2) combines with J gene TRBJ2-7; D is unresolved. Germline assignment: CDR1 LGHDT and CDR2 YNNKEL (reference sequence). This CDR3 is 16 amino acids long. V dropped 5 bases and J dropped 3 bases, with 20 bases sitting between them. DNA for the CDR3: TGTGCCAGCAGCGAAATCTCTACGAGTTACAACTACGAGCAGTACTTC. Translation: CASSEISTSYNYEQYF.

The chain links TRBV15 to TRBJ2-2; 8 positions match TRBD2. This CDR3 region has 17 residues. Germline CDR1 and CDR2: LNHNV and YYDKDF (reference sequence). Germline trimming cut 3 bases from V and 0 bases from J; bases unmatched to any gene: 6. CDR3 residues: CATSRTSVGANTGELFF. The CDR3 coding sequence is TGTGCCACCAGCAGGACTAGCGTCGGCGCGAACACCGGGGAGCTGTTTTTT. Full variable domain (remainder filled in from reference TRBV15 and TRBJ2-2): DAMVIQNPRYQVTQFGKPVTLSCSQTLNHNVMYWYQQKSSQAPKLLFHYYDKDFNNEADTPDNFQSRRPNTSFCFLDIRSPGLGDTAMYLCATSRTSVGANTGELFFGEGSRLTVL.

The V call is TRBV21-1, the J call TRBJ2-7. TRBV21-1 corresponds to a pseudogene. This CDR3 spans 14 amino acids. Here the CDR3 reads CASSIRDRAYEQYF. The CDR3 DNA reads TGTGCCAGCAGCATCCGGGACCGAGCCTACGAGCAGTACTTC.

CDR3 in DNA: TGTGCCAGCAGCCCAGACAGGGTGACTAATGAAAAACTGTTTTTT. This codes for CASSPDRVTNEKLFF. The rearrangement links TRBV5-4 to TRBJ1-4, with 7 nucleotides matching TRBD1. The J segment lost 2 bases and the V segment lost 4 bases, leaving 5 bases of the junction unmatched. Germline values: CDR1 SGHNT, CDR2 YYREEE (reference sequence). This CDR3 spans 15 amino acids. The whole variable domain, remainder taken from reference TRBV5-4 and TRBJ1-4, is ETGVTQSPTHLIKTRGQQVTLRCSSQSGHNTVSWYQQALGQGPQFIFQYYREEENGRGNFPPRFSGLQFPNYSSELNVNALELDDSALYLCASSPDRVTNEKLFFGSGTQLSVL.

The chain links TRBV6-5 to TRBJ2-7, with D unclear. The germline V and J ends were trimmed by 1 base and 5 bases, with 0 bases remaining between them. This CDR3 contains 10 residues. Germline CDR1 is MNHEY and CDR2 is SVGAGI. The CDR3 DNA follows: TGTGCCAGCAGTTACTACGAGCAGTACTTC. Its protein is CASSYYEQYF.

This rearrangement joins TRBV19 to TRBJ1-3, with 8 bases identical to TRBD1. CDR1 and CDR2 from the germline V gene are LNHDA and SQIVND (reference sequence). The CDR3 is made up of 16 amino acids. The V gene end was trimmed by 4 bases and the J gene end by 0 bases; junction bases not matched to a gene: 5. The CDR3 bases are TGTGCCAGTAGTACGACAGGGGTCCCCTCTGGAAACACCATATATTTT. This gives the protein CASSTTGVPSGNTIYF.

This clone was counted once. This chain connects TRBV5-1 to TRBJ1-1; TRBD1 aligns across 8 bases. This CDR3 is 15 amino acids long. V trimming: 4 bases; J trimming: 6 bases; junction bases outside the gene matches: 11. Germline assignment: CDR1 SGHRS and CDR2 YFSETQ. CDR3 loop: CASSLRQGTGAEAFF. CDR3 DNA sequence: TGCGCCAGCAGCCTACGACAGGGGACGGGAGCTGAAGCTTTCTTT. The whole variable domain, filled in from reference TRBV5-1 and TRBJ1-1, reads KAGVTQTPRYLIKTRGQQVTLSCSPISGHRSVSWYQQTPGQGLQFLFEYFSETQRNKGNFPGRFSGRQFSNSRSEMNVSTLELGDSALYLCASSLRQGTGAEAFFGQGTRLTVV.

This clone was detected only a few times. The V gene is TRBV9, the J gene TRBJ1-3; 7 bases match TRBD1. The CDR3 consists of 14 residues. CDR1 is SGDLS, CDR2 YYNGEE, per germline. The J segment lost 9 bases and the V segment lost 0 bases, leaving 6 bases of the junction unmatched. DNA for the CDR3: TGTGCCAGCAGCGTAGGACAGGGCTTGAGCACCATATATTTT. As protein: CASSVGQGLSTIYF.

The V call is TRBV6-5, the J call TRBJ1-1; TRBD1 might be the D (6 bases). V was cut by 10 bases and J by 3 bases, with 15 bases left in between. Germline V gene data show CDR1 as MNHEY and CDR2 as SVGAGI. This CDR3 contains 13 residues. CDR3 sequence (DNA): TGTGCCATACAGGGATGGGGCGACACTGAAGCTTTCTTT. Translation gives CAIQGWGDTEAFF.

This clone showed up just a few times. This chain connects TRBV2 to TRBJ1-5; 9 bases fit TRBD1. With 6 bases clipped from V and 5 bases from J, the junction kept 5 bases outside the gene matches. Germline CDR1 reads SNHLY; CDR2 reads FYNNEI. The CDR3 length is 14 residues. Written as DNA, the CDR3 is TGTGCCAGCAGCCACAGGACAGGGGATCAGCCCCAGCATTTT. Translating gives CASSHRTGDQPQHF.